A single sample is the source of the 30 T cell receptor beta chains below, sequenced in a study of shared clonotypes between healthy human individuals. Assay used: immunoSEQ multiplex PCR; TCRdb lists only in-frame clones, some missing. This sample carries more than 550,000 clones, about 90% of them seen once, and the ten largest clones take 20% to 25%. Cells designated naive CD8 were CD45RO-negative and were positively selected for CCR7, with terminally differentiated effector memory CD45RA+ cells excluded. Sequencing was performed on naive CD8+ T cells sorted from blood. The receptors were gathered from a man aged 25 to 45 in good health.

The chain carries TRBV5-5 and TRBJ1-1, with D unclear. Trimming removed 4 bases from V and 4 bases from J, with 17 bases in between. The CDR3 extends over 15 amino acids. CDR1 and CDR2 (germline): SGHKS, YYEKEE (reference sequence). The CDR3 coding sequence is TGTGCCAGCAGCCTTGGTTCATTGTTCCTCACTGAAGCTTTCTTT. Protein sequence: CASSLGSLFLTEAFF. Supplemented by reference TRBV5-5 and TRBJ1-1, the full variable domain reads DAGVTQSPTHLIKTRGQQVTLRCSPISGHKSVSWYQQVLGQGPQFIFQYYEKEERGRGNFPDRFSARQFPNYSSELNVNALLLGDSALYLCASSLGSLFLTEAFFGQGTRLTVV.

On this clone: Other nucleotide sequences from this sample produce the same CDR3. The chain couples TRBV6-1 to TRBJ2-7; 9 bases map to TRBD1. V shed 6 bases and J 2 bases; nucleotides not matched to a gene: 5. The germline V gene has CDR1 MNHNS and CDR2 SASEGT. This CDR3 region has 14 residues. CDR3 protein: CASSDRGGPYEQYF. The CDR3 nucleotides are TGTGCCAGCAGCGACAGGGGGGGCCCCTACGAGCAGTACTTC.

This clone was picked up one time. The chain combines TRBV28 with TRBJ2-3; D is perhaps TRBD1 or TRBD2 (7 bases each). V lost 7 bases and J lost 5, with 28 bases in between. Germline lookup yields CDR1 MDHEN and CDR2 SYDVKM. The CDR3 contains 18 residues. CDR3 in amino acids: CASTPVIRQGEGQDTQYF. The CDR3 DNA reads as TGTGCCAGCACTCCCGTAATCCGGCAGGGGGAGGGTCAAGATACGCAGTATTTT.

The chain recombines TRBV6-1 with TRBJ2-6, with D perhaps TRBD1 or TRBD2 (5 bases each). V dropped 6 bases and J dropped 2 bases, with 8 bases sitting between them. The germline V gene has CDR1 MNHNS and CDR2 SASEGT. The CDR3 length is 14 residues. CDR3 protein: CASSPGPGANVLTF. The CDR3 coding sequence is TGTGCCAGCAGCCCGGGGCCTGGGGCCAACGTCCTGACTTTC.

The CDR3 region is CASSNTGTNYEQYF. CDR3 DNA sequence: TGCGCCAGTTCTAATACAGGTACCAACTACGAGCAGTACTTC. The chain joins TRBV5-1 to TRBJ2-7, with D tentatively TRBD1 (5 bases). V lost 8 bases and J lost 3, with 18 bases in between. Germline V lookup: CDR1 SGHRS, CDR2 YFSETQ. CDR3 length: 14 amino acids.

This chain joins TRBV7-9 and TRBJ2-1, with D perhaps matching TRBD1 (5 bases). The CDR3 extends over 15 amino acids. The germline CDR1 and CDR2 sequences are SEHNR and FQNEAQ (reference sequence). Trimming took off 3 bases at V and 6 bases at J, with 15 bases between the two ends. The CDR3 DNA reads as TGTGCCAGCAGCTTTAGGGCTAGGGGCATCAATGAGCAGTTCTTC. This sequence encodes CASSFRARGINEQFF.

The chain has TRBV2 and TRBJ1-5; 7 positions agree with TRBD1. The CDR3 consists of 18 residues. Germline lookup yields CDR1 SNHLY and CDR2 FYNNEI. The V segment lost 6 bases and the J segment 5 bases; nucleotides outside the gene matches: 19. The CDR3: CASSLDRESPIIDQPQHF. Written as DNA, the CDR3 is TGTGCCAGCAGCTTAGACAGGGAGTCACCTATAATCGATCAGCCCCAGCATTTT.

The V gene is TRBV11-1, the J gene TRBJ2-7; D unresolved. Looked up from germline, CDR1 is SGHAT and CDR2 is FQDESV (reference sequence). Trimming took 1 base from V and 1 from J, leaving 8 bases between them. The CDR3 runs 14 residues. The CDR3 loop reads CASSLVIGSYEQYF. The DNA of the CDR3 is TGTGCCAGCAGCTTAGTTATAGGGTCCTACGAGCAGTACTTC.

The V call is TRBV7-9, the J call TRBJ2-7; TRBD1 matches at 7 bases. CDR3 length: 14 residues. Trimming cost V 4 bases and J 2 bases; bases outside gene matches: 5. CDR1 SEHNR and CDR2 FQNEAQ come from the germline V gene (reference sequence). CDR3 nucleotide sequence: TGTGCCAGCAGCTACAGGGACAGCCCCTACGAGCAGTACTTC. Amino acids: CASSYRDSPYEQYF.

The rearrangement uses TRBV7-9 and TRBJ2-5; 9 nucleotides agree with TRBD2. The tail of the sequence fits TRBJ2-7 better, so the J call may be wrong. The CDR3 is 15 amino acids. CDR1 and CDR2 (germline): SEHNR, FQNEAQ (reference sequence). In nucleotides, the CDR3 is TGTGCCAGCAGCGAGGAACTAGCGGGCCCCTACGAGCAGTACTTC. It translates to CASSEELAGPYEQYF.

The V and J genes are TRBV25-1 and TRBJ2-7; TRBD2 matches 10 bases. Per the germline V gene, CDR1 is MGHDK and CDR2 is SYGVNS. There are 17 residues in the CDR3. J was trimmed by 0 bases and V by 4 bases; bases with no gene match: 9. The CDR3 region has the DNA TGTGCCAGCAGTGGCCAGCCAGGGACTAGCGACTCCTACGAGCAGTACTTC. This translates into CASSGQPGTSDSYEQYF.

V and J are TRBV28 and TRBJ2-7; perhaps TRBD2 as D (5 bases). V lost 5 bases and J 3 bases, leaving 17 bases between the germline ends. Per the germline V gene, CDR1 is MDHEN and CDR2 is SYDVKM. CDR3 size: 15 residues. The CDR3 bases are TGTGCCAGCAGTCCCTTCGCGGGTCAGAGCTACGAGCAGTACTTC. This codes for CASSPFAGQSYEQYF.

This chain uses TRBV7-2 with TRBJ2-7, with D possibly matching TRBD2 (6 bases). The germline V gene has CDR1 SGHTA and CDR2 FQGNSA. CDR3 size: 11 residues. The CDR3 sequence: CAVPAAGEQYF. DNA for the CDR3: TGTGCAGTCCCGGCGGCGGGGGAGCAGTACTTC.

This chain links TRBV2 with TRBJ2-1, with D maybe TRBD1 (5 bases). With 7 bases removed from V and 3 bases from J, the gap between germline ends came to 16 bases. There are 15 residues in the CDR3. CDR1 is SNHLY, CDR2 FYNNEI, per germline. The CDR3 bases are TGTGCCAGCAACGGCCAAGGGGAAGACTACAATGAGCAGTTCTTC. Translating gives CASNGQGEDYNEQFF.

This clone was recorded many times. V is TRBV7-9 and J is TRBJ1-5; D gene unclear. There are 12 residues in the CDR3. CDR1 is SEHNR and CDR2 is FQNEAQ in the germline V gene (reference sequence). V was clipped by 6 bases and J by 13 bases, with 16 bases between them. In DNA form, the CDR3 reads TGTGCCAGCAGTCCCGGGGTTCATGAACAGCATTTT. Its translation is CASSPGVHEQHF.

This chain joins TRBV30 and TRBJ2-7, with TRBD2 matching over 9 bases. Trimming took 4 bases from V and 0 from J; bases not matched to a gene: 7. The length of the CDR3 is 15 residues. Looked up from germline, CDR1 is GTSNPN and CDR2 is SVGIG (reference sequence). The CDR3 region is CAWMRLAESSYEQYF. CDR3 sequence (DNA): TGTGCCTGGATGCGACTAGCGGAAAGCTCCTACGAGCAGTACTTC. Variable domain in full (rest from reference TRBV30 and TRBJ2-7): SQTIHQWPATLVQPVGSPLSLECTVEGTSNPNLYWYRQAAGRGLQLLFYSVGIGQISSEVPQNLSASRPQDRQFILSSKKLLLSDSGFYLCAWMRLAESSYEQYFGPGTRLTVT.

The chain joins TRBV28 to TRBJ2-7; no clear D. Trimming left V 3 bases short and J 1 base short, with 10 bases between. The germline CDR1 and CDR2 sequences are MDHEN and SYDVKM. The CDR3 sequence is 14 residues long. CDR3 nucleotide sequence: TGTGCCAGCAGTTTTTCGTTCGGGTCCTACGAGCAGTACTTC. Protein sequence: CASSFSFGSYEQYF.

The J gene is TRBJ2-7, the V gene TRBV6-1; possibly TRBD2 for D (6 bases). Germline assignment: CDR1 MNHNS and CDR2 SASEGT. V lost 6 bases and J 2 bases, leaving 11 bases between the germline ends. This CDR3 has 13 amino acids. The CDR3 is CASSDSGAYEQYF. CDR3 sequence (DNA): TGTGCCAGCAGCGATAGCGGAGCCTACGAGCAGTACTTC.

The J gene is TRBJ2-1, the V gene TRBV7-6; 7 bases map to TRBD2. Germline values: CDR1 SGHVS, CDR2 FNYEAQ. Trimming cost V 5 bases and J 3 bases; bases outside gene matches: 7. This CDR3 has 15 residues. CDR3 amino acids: CASSPWASGYNEQFF. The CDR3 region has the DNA TGTGCCAGCAGCCCCTGGGCTAGCGGCTACAATGAGCAGTTCTTC.

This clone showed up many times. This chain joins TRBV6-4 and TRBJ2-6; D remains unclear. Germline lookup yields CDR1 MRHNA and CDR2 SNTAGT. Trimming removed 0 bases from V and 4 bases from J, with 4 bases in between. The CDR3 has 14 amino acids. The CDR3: CASSDSGGANVLTF. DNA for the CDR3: TGTGCCAGCAGTGACTCGGGGGGGGCCAACGTCCTGACTTTC.

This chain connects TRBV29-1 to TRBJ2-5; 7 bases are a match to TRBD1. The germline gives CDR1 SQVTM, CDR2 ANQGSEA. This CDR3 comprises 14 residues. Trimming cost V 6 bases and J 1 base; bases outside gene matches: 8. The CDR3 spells CSVASWDSQETQYF. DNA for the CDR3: TGCAGCGTCGCAAGTTGGGACAGCCAAGAGACCCAGTACTTC.

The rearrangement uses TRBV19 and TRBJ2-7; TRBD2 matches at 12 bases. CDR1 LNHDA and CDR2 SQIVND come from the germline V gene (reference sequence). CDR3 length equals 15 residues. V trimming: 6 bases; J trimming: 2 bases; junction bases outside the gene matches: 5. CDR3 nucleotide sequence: TGTGCCAGTAGAACTAGCGGGAGGTCCCCCTACGAGCAGTACTTC. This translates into CASRTSGRSPYEQYF.

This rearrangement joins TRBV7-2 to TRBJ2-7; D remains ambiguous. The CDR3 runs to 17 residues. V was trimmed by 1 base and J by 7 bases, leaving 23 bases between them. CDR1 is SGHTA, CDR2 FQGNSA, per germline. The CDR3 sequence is CASSLDPLARQDWEQYF. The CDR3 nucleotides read TGTGCCAGCAGCTTAGACCCCCTCGCGCGGCAGGATTGGGAGCAGTACTTC.

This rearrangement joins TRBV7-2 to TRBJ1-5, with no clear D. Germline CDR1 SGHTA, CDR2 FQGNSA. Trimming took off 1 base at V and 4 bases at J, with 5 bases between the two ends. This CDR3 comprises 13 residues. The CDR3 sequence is CASSLGVNQPQHF. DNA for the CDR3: TGTGCCAGCAGCTTAGGGGTGAATCAGCCCCAGCATTTT.

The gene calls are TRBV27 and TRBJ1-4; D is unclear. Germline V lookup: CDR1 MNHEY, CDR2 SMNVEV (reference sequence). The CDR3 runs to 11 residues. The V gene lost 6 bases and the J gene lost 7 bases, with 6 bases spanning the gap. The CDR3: CASRNGEKLFF. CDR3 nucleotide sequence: TGTGCCAGCAGGAACGGTGAAAAACTGTTTTTT. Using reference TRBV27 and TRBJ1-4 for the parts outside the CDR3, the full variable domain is EAQVTQNPRYLITVTGKKLTVTCSQNMNHEYMSWYRQDPGLGLRQIYYSMNVEVTDKGDVPEGYKVSRKEKRNFPLILESPSPNQTSLYFCASRNGEKLFFGSGTQLSVL.

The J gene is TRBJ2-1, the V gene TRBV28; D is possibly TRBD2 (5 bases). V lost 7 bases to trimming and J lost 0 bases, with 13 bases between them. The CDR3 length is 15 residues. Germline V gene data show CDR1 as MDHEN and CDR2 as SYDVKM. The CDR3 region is CASTPVANSYNEQFF. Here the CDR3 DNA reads TGTGCCAGCACCCCCGTAGCGAACTCCTACAATGAGCAGTTCTTC.

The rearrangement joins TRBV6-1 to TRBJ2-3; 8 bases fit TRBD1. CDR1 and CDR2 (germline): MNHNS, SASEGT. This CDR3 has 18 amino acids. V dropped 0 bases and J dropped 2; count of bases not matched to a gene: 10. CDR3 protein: CASSEALQTGVNTDTQYF. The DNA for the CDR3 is TGTGCCAGCAGTGAAGCGCTTCAGACAGGGGTAAACACAGATACGCAGTATTTT.

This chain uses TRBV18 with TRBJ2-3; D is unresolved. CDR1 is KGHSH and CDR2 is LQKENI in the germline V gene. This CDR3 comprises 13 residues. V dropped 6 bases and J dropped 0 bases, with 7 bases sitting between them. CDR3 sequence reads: CASSGTSTDTQYF. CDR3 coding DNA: TGTGCCAGCTCTGGAACTAGCACAGATACGCAGTATTTT. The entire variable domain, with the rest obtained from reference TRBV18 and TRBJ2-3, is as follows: NAGVMQNPRHLVRRRGQEARLRCSPMKGHSHVYWYRQLPEEGLKFMVYLQKENIIDESGMPKERFSAEFPKEGPSILRIQQVVRGDSAAYFCASSGTSTDTQYFGPGTRLTVL.

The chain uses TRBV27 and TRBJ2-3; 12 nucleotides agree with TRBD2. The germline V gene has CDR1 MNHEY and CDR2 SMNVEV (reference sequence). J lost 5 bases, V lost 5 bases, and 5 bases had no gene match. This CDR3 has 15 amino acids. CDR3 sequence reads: CASSETSGRLDTQYF. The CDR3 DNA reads TGTGCCAGCAGTGAGACTAGCGGGAGACTAGATACGCAGTATTTT.

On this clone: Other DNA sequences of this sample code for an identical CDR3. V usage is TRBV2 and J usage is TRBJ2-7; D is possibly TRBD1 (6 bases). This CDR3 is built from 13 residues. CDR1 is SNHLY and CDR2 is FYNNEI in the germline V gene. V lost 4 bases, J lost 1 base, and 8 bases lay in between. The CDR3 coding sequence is TGTGCCAGCAGTGGGACAGATTCCTACGAGCAGTACTTC. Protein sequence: CASSGTDSYEQYF.